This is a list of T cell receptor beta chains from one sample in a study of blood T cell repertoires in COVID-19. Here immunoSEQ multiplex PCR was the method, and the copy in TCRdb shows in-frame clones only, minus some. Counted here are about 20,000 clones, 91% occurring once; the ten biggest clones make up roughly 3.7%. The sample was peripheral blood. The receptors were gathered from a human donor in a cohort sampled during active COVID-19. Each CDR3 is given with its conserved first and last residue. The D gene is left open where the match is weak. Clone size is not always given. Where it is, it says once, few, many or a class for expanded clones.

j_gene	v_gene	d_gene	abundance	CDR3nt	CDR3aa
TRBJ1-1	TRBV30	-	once	TGTGCCTGGGGACGATCGGGGACTGGAGCTTTCTTT	CAWGRSGTGAFF
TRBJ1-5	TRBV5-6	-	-	TGTGCCAGCAGCTCCAACACAACGAGGAAAGCCCAGCATTTT	CASSSNTTRKAQHF
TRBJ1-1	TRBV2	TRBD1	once	TGTGCCGATAAGACAGGGGGTCCCACTGAAGCTTTCTTT	CADKTGGPTEAFF
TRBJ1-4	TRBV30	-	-	TGTGCCTGGAGTGGAGGTGGAGGGCGCGATGAAAAACTGTTTTTT	CAWSGGGGRDEKLFF
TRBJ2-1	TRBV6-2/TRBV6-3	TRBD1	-	TGTGCCAGCAGTTACTTAGGACAGGGGAGTGAGCAGTTCTTC	CASSYLGQGSEQFF
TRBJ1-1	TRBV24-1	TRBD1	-	TGTGCCACCAGGAGACAGGGGAATTCTGAAGCTTTCTTT	CATRRQGNSEAFF
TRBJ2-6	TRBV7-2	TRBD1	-	TGTGCCAGCAGCCCTAGACAGGGTACGTGGTTTTCTGGGGCCAACGTCCTGACTTTC	CASSPRQGTWFSGANVLTF
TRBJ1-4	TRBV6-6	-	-	TGTGCCAGCAATCCAGGCGAACTAGCAACTAATGAAAAACTGTTTTTT	CASNPGELATNEKLFF
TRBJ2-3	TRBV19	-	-	TGTGCCAGCTCTCAGTTCAGGAATACGCAGTATTTT	CASSQFRNTQYF
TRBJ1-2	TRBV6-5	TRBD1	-	TGTGCCAGCAGTCCACAGGGGGATTATGGCTACACCTTC	CASSPQGDYGYTF
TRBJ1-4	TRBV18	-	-	TGTGCCAGCTCACCTTCGGCTGCAGGGCTCAGGACTAATGAAAAACTGTTTTTT	CASSPSAAGLRTNEKLFF
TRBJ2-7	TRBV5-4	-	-	TGTGCCAGCAGCCCTCAGGGGAAGACCTACGAGCAGTACTTC	CASSPQGKTYEQYF
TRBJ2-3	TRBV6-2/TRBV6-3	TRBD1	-	TGTGCCAGCAGTTCGGGACAGGAGGCAGATACGCAGTATTTT	CASSSGQEADTQYF
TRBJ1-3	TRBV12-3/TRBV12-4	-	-	TGTGCCGCGTACTCTGGAAACACCATATATTTT	CAAYSGNTIYF
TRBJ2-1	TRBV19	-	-	TGTGCCAGTAGTATGGCGGGACTCCCCTCCGATGAGCAGTTCTTC	CASSMAGLPSDEQFF
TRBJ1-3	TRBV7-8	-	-	TGTGCCAGCAGCCGGGGGGGCTCTGGAAACACCATATATTTT	CASSRGGSGNTIYF
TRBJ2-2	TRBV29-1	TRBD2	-	TGCAGCGTGCGGACTAGCGGCACCGGGGAGCTGTTTTTT	CSVRTSGTGELFF
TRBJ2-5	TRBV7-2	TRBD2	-	TGTGCCAGCAGCGGGAAACTTCTAGCGGGAGGAGAGACCCAGTACTTC	CASSGKLLAGGETQYF
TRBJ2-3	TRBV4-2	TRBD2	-	TGTGCCAGCAGCCAAGAGGTAGCGGGGGGGGGAGATACGCAGTATTTT	CASSQEVAGGGDTQYF
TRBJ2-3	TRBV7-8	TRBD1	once	TGTGCCAGCAGCATGTTACAGGGGGCGTTGGCAGATACGCAGTATTTT	CASSMLQGALADTQYF
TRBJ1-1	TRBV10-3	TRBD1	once	TGTGCCTCACGGACAGGGCCGAACACTGAAGCTTTCTTT	CASRTGPNTEAFF
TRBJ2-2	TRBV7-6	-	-	TGTGCCAGCAGCTTCGACAGCCAGTTAAACACCGGGGAGCTGTTTTTT	CASSFDSQLNTGELFF
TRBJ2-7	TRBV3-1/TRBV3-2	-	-	TGTGCCAGCCGGGGGGCCAACGAGCAGTACTTC	CASRGANEQYF
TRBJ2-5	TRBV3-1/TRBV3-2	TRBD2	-	TGTGCCAGCAGCCAAGGTCCGGGACTAACGAAAGAGACCCAGTACTTC	CASSQGPGLTKETQYF
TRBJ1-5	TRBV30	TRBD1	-	TGTGCCTGGAGGCCTCCGGGACAGAACGTTTTTAGCAATCAGCCCCAGCATTTT	CAWRPPGQNVFSNQPQHF
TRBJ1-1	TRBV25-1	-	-	TGTGCCAGCAGTGAACTGAGCAGGATTCTGACTGAAGCTTTCTTT	CASSELSRILTEAFF
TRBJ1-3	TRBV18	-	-	TGTGCCAGCTCATCAGAAAACACCATATATTTT	CASSSENTIYF
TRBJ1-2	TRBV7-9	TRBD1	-	TGTGCCAGCAGTCCGGGACAGATCTACTATGGCTACACCTTC	CASSPGQIYYGYTF
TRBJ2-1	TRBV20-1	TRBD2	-	TGCAGTGCTAGTATGCGGGAGGGCCTGCACAATGAGCAGTTCTTC	CSASMREGLHNEQFF
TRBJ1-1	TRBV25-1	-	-	TGTGCCAGCAGTGATGTGGGCACGGCGGCTTTCTTT	CASSDVGTAAFF
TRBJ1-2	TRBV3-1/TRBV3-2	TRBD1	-	TGTGCCAGCAGCCACTCGGGACAGCCCGTTGTAAGCTACACCTTC	CASSHSGQPVVSYTF
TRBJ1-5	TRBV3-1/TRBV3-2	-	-	TGTGCCAGCAGCCAAGGCGGGTTTAGCAATCAGCCCCAGCATTTT	CASSQGGFSNQPQHF
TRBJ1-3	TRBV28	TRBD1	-	TGTGCCAGCACCCCCCCCGGGACAGCCTCTGGAAACACCATATATTTT	CASTPPGTASGNTIYF
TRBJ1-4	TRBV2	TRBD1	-	TGTGCCAGCAGAAATGGACAGGCAGGGAATGAAAAACTGTTTTTT	CASRNGQAGNEKLFF
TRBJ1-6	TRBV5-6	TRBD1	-	TGTGCCAGCAGCACAGTCGACAGGGGGCATTCACCCCTCCACTTT	CASSTVDRGHSPLHF
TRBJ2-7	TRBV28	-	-	TGTGCCAGCAGTTCCAGTCCTCCCCGGGGATACTACGAGCAGTACTTC	CASSSSPPRGYYEQYF
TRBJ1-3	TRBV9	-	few	TGTGCCAGCAGCGTTTCCTCTTCTGGAAACACCATATATTTT	CASSVSSSGNTIYF
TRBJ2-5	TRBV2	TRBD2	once	TGTGCCAGCAGTGAATCCACTAGCGGGGGAAGGGAGACCCAGTACTTC	CASSESTSGGRETQYF
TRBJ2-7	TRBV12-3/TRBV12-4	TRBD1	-	TGTGCCAGCCGCGGACAGGACTCCTACGAGCAGTACTTC	CASRGQDSYEQYF
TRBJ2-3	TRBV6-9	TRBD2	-	TGTGCCAGCAGTTATAGCGGGAGTGGGACAGATACGCAGTATTTT	CASSYSGSGTDTQYF
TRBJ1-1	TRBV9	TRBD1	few	TGTGCCAGCAGCGGTGCCAGGGGGCCGGCTTTCTTT	CASSGARGPAFF
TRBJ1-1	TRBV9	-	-	TGTGCCAGCAGCGTAGGTGCGACAAGCATGAACACTGAAGCTTTCTTT	CASSVGATSMNTEAFF
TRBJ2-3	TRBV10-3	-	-	TGTGCCATCAGCGGAGGGCAGACAGATACGCAGTATTTT	CAISGGQTDTQYF
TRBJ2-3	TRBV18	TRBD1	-	TGTGCCAGCTCACTCCTAACGCAGGGGGCGCGTATGGATACGCAGTATTTT	CASSLLTQGARMDTQYF
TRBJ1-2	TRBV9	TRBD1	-	TGTGCCAGCAGCGTAAAAAGTATGGGCGGGACAGGGGGTCTCAACTATGGCTACACCTTC	CASSVKSMGGTGGLNYGYTF
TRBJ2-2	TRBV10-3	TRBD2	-	TGTGCCATCAGTGGGACTAGCAACACCGGGGAGCTGTTTTTT	CAISGTSNTGELFF
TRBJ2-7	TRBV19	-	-	TGTGCCAGTAGTCTACAGGTCTCCTACGAGCAGTACTTC	CASSLQVSYEQYF
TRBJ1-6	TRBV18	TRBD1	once	TGTGCCAGCTCACCAGGGGGGACAGGGAATTCACCCCTCCACTTT	CASSPGGTGNSPLHF
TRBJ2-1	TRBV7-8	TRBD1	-	TGTGCCAGCAGCTTAACAGGGGCCGGTGAGCAGTTCTTC	CASSLTGAGEQFF
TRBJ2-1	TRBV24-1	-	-	TGTGCCACCAGTGACCCCACACTAGCCAATGAGCAGTTCTTC	CATSDPTLANEQFF
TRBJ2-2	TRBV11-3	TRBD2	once	TGTGCCAGCAGCTTAGGACTAGCGGGGGCGAGGACCGGGGAGCTGTTTTTT	CASSLGLAGARTGELFF
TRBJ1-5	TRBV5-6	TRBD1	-	TGTGCCAGCAGCTTGGCTTACAGGGGACAGCCCCAGCATTTT	CASSLAYRGQPQHF
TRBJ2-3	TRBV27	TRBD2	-	TGTGCCAGCAGTTGGAGTAGCGGGGGGGCTAGGAGCACAGATACGCAGTATTTT	CASSWSSGGARSTDTQYF
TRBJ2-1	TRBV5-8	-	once	TGTGCCAGCAGTGGTGGCGGAAGCTCCTACAATGAGCAGTTCTTC	CASSGGGSSYNEQFF
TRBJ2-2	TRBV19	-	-	TGTGCCAGTACTGGGGGTAGCGGCGTGGGAGGTTCCGGGGAGCTGTTTTTT	CASTGGSGVGGSGELFF
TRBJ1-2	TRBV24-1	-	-	TGTGCCACCAGCGCCTCAGGGGACAATGGCTACACCTTC	CATSASGDNGYTF
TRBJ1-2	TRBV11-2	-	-	TGTGCCAGCAGCCCCTTACTCGTCCCCTATGGCTACACCTTC	CASSPLLVPYGYTF
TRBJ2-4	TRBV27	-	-	TGTGCCAGCAGTTTAGAAGTTGGAGGCATTCAGTACTTC	CASSLEVGGIQYF
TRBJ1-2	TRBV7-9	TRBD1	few	TGTGCCAGCAAAACAGGGGGCGCCGGGGTTGGCTACACCTTC	CASKTGGAGVGYTF